The 2 T cell receptor beta chains listed next were all sequenced from one sample in a study of beta chain features in type 1 diabetes. Points from the study as a whole: In all four CD4+ subsets, TCRB CDR3 length was significantly, moderately reduced in type 1 diabetes.

Their target antigens are unknown. Expressed TCRB transcripts were sequenced because the entire RNA isolate underwent reverse transcription. Produced via immunoSEQ multiplex PCR; TCRdb's table is partial and in-frame only. The table has roughly 730,000 clones, roughly 13% seen once. Sequencing was carried out using naive CD4+ T cells from blood. The receptor source for this set is a man aged 18 to 29 with type 1 diabetes.

This clone was observed a few times. V gene TRBV25-1 combines with J gene TRBJ1-4; no clear D gene. Between the trimmed V and J ends, which lost 6 bases and 5 bases, there was a span of 16 bases. This CDR3 region has 15 residues. Germline values: CDR1 MGHDK, CDR2 SYGVNS. For the CDR3, the DNA is TGTGCCAGCAGGGCCCCGGGAGGAGAAAATGAAAAACTGTTTTTT. Its protein is CASRAPGGENEKLFF.

Remarks on this clone: A junction end diverges from the germline sequence, so it may reflect a read error. The J gene is TRBJ2-1, the V gene TRBV7-9; D might be TRBD1 or TRBD2, each matching 6 bases. Germline-derived CDR1 and CDR2 are SEHNR and FQNEAQ (reference sequence). The CDR3 totals 19 residues. Written as DNA, the CDR3 is TGTGCCAGCAGCTCCTACTCGGGGGCAACAAGAGGGTACTACGATGAGCAGTTCTTC. Protein: CASSSYSGATRGYYDEQFF.